Presented here are 31 T cell receptor beta chains from one specimen sequenced in a study of siplizumab effects on memory and regulatory T cells. Repertoires were generated with immunoSEQ multiplex PCR, while TCRdb's copy carries only in-frame clones and drops some. The table has roughly 110,000 clones, about 93% seen once. The sequenced material came from non-Treg CD4+ T cells sorted from blood. Every receptor here comes from a human donor in good health.

The rearrangement uses TRBV6-1 and TRBJ2-3, with a possible D match to TRBD1 (5 bases). Trimming stripped 4 bases from V and 0 bases from J, with 11 bases between. The germline CDR1 and CDR2 sequences are MNHNS and SASEGT. The CDR3 length is 15 residues. The CDR3 DNA reads as TGTGCCAGCAGTGTGACAGTTACTAGCACAGATACGCAGTATTTT. Translated, it gives CASSVTVTSTDTQYF.

This chain uses TRBV19 with TRBJ1-3; possibly TRBD1 for D (5 bases). Looked up from germline, CDR1 is LNHDA and CDR2 is SQIVND (reference sequence). With 6 bases removed from V and 0 bases from J, the gap between germline ends came to 9 bases. The CDR3 has 14 amino acids. The CDR3 DNA reads as TGTGCCAGTAGAACCGGGGCCTCTGGAAACACCATATATTTT. As protein: CASRTGASGNTIYF. Combining the CDR3 with reference TRBV19 and TRBJ1-3 gives the whole variable domain DGGITQSPKYLFRKEGQNVTLSCEQNLNHDAMYWYRQDPGQGLRLIYYSQIVNDFQKGDIAEGYSVSREKKESFPLTVTSAQKNPTAFYLCASRTGASGNTIYFGEGSWLTVV.

The chain couples TRBV6-5 to TRBJ2-1, with TRBD2 identical over 8 bases. CDR3 length: 16 residues. Per the germline V gene, CDR1 is MNHEY and CDR2 is SVGAGI. With 2 bases clipped from V and 6 bases from J, the junction kept 9 bases outside the gene matches. The CDR3 sequence: CASSYHSSGRSNEQFF. In DNA, the CDR3 is TGTGCCAGCAGTTACCATTCTAGCGGGCGGTCCAATGAGCAGTTCTTC.

This chain uses TRBV19 with TRBJ1-5; no reliable D call. Trimming cost V 3 bases and J 0 bases, with 15 bases left between them. CDR1 is LNHDA, CDR2 SQIVND, per germline (reference sequence). The CDR3 is 17 residues long. The CDR3 bases are TGTGCCAGTAGTATTATCGGCGGCGGTTATAGCAATCAGCCCCAGCATTTT. This sequence encodes CASSIIGGGYSNQPQHF.

The chain is built from TRBV10-3 and TRBJ2-1; 11 bases are a match to TRBD2. Germline V gene lookup returns CDR1 ENHRY and CDR2 SYGVKD. This CDR3 spans 15 amino acids. Germline trimming cut 4 bases from V and 8 bases from J; bases unmatched to any gene: 7. In DNA form, the CDR3 reads TGTGCCATCAGTGTTAGCGGGGGGGCCGGGGATGAGCAGTTCTTC. As protein: CAISVSGGAGDEQFF.

The V call is TRBV6-5, the J call TRBJ2-7, with unresolved D. This CDR3 comprises 15 residues. V was trimmed by 0 bases and J by 0 bases, leaving 9 bases between them. CDR1 is MNHEY and CDR2 is SVGAGI in the germline V gene. For the CDR3, the DNA is TGTGCCAGCAGTTACTCGATGAGCTCCTCCTACGAGCAGTACTTC. Amino acids: CASSYSMSSSYEQYF.

This rearrangement joins TRBV28 to TRBJ2-5; tentative D call: TRBD1 (5 bases). Germline CDR1 and CDR2: MDHEN and SYDVKM. Trimming cost V 11 bases and J 2 bases, with 9 bases left between them. The CDR3 spans 11 residues. The CDR3 nucleotides are TGTGCCCCACAGGTTCAAGAGACCCAGTACTTC. Translated, it gives CAPQVQETQYF.

The chain combines TRBV29-1 with TRBJ2-3; 8 bases align to TRBD1. The CDR3 has 14 amino acids. V was clipped by 7 bases and J by 1 base; unmatched bases: 7. Germline V gene sequence: CDR1 SQVTM, CDR2 ANQGSEA. CDR3 in amino acids: CSADATGGTDTQYF. The CDR3 DNA reads as TGCAGCGCCGACGCGACAGGGGGCACAGATACGCAGTATTTT.

This chain connects TRBV19 to TRBJ2-2; possible D gene TRBD1, 6 bases. V dropped 7 bases and J dropped 5 bases, with 14 bases sitting between them. Per germline, CDR1 LNHDA and CDR2 SQIVND (reference sequence). There are 14 residues in the CDR3. This CDR3 reads CASNTGRWTGELFF. CDR3 nucleotide sequence: TGTGCCAGTAACACAGGGAGATGGACCGGGGAGCTGTTTTTT. The whole variable domain, filled in from reference TRBV19 and TRBJ2-2, reads DGGITQSPKYLFRKEGQNVTLSCEQNLNHDAMYWYRQDPGQGLRLIYYSQIVNDFQKGDIAEGYSVSREKKESFPLTVTSAQKNPTAFYLCASNTGRWTGELFFGEGSRLTVL.

The chain uses TRBV6-1 and TRBJ2-3; D is unclear. V was shortened by 7 bases and J by 1 base, with 9 bases between the two germline ends. The CDR3 spans 13 residues. The germline gives CDR1 MNHNS, CDR2 SASEGT. Written as DNA, the CDR3 is TGTGCCAGCACCTACGGCGGCACAGATACGCAGTATTTT. As protein: CASTYGGTDTQYF.

The V gene is TRBV29-1, the J gene TRBJ2-1; 12 nucleotides agree with TRBD2. With V trimmed by 7 bases and J by 8 bases, 6 bases remained unmatched. The CDR3 length is 13 residues. Germline V CDR1 and CDR2: SQVTM, ANQGSEA. This chain's CDR3 is CSGLAGGHDEQFF. The CDR3 nucleotides are TGCAGCGGGCTAGCGGGGGGGCATGATGAGCAGTTCTTC.

The chain links TRBV19 to TRBJ2-5, with TRBD2 identical over 12 bases. The CDR3 sequence is 15 residues long. The trim removed 6 bases at V and 5 bases at J, leaving 7 bases unmatched. Germline V lookup: CDR1 LNHDA, CDR2 SQIVND (reference sequence). The CDR3 here is CASRISSGGVETQYF. Here the CDR3 DNA reads TGTGCCAGTAGGATATCTAGCGGGGGGGTGGAGACCCAGTACTTC.

The rearrangement links TRBV2 to TRBJ2-1; TRBD2 aligns across 8 bases. Germline CDR1 and CDR2: SNHLY and FYNNEI. There are 12 residues in the CDR3. Losses at the gene ends were 7 bases for V and 8 bases for J; bases not matched to a gene: 4. CDR3 region: CASKVSGDEQFF. The DNA for the CDR3 is TGTGCCAGCAAGGTTAGCGGGGATGAGCAGTTCTTC.

The rearrangement uses TRBV6-5 and TRBJ1-4, with 9 nucleotides matching TRBD1. The CDR3 length is 16 residues. J lost 8 bases, V lost 4 bases, and 11 bases had no gene match. The germline V gene encodes CDR1 MNHEY and CDR2 SVGAGI. The CDR3 nucleotides are TGTGCCAGCAGTTTAGGACAGGGGCCGGCTAGGGAAAAACTGTTTTTT. It specifies CASSLGQGPAREKLFF.

This chain links TRBV7-2 with TRBJ1-2, with TRBD1 identical over 8 bases. Germline V gives CDR1 SGHTA, CDR2 FQGNSA. This CDR3 has 14 residues. J gave up 2 bases and V 8 bases, and 7 bases lay outside the gene matches. The chain's CDR3 is CASAGQGNNYGYTF. The CDR3 bases are TGTGCCAGCGCCGGACAGGGTAACAACTATGGCTACACCTTC.

This clone was recorded once. CDR3 sequence reads: CASTLQGPTSGANVLTF. CDR3 bases: TGTGCCAGCACCCTCCAGGGTCCCACCTCTGGGGCCAACGTCCTGACTTTC. The chain joins TRBV7-3 to TRBJ2-6, with D possibly being TRBD1 (5 bases). The V end was cut by 7 bases, the J end by 0 bases, with 16 bases between. The CDR3 length is 17 residues. Germline assignment: CDR1 SGHTA and CDR2 FQGTGA.

This clone showed up just once. The chain has TRBV9 and TRBJ2-5; TRBD1 is a possible D gene (5 bases). The germline V gene encodes CDR1 SGDLS and CDR2 YYNGEE. This CDR3 spans 15 amino acids. V shed 0 bases and J shed 7 bases, with 16 bases lying between them. This CDR3 reads CASSVEPGPYGTQYF. The CDR3 DNA reads TGTGCCAGCAGCGTAGAACCAGGGCCTTACGGGACCCAGTACTTC.

The chain links TRBV11-2 to TRBJ2-2; 7 bases are shared with TRBD1. The V and J ends lost 3 bases and 0 bases, in that order; junction bases with no gene match: 4. This CDR3 comprises 16 residues. The germline gives CDR1 SGHAT, CDR2 FQNNGV. CDR3 loop: CASSFFGTANTGELFF. CDR3 coding DNA: TGTGCCAGCAGCTTTTTCGGGACAGCGAACACCGGGGAGCTGTTTTTT. Supplemented by reference TRBV11-2 and TRBJ2-2, the full variable domain reads EAGVAQSPRYKIIEKRQSVAFWCNPISGHATLYWYQQILGQGPKLLIQFQNNGVVDDSQLPKDRFSAERLKGVDSTLKIQPAKLEDSAVYLCASSFFGTANTGELFFGEGSRLTVL.

The V call is TRBV4-2, the J call TRBJ2-4, with D tentatively TRBD2 (7 bases). Germline CDR1 LGHNA, CDR2 YNFKEQ. This CDR3 is built from 17 residues. Trimming pared 0 bases from V and 2 bases from J, leaving 14 bases between. The CDR3 region is CASSQDRGGVTKNIQYF. The CDR3, as DNA: TGTGCCAGCAGCCAAGATCGAGGGGGGGTCACCAAAAACATTCAGTACTTC.

The chain employs TRBV7-9 and TRBJ2-5, with D unclear. CDR3 length equals 13 residues. Trimming cost V 5 bases and J 0 bases, with 7 bases left between them. Germline loops: CDR1 SEHNR, CDR2 FQNEAQ (reference sequence). The CDR3 DNA sequence: TGTGCCAGCAGCACAGAGTACCAAGAGACCCAGTACTTC. It yields the protein CASSTEYQETQYF.

CDR3 region: CASYSGHLETQYF. CDR3 DNA sequence: TGTGCCAGCTACAGCGGCCACCTGGAGACCCAGTACTTC. J is TRBJ2-5 and V is TRBV21-1; the table gives TRBD2 as D, unverified against the DNA. TRBV21-1 is a pseudogene segment. The CDR3 spans 13 residues.

The genes are TRBV7-9 and TRBJ2-4, with unresolved D. Trimming took off 8 bases at V and 0 bases at J, with 14 bases between the two ends. CDR1 is SEHNR, CDR2 FQNEAQ, per germline (reference sequence). The CDR3 is 15 residues long. CDR3 in amino acids: CASRCYDLAKNIQYF. The CDR3 bases are TGTGCCAGCCGCTGTTATGACCTAGCCAAAAACATTCAGTACTTC.

The chain joins TRBV14 to TRBJ1-1; 7 bases are shared with TRBD1. In germline, CDR1 is SGHDN, CDR2 FVKESK. This CDR3 contains 14 residues. V dropped 4 bases and J dropped 11; count of bases not matched to a gene: 13. The CDR3 DNA sequence: TGTGCCAGCAGCCCAACGGACAGGTCTTGGCTGGCTTTCTTT. Protein sequence: CASSPTDRSWLAFF.

The rearrangement links TRBV18 to TRBJ2-2; D unclear. The CDR3 consists of 13 residues. V lost 2 bases and J 6 bases, leaving 7 bases between the germline ends. Per the germline V gene, CDR1 is KGHSH and CDR2 is LQKENI. The CDR3 coding sequence is TGTGCCAGCTCACCAGCAGTTCCCGGGGAGCTGTTTTTT. It is translated as CASSPAVPGELFF.

The rearrangement uses TRBV7-6 and TRBJ2-2; maybe TRBD1 (6 bases). Germline assignment: CDR1 SGHVS and CDR2 FNYEAQ. Between the trimmed V and J ends, which lost 1 base and 5 bases, there was a span of 14 bases. This CDR3 spans 16 amino acids. Here the CDR3 reads CASSLVRDIVTGELFF. The CDR3 coding sequence is TGTGCCAGCAGCTTAGTCAGGGACATAGTAACCGGGGAGCTGTTTTTT.

The chain joins TRBV5-6 to TRBJ1-5; D unresolved. CDR3 length: 16 residues. The germline V gene has CDR1 SGHDT and CDR2 YYEEEE. The germline V and J ends were trimmed by 0 bases and 0 bases, with 10 bases remaining between them. CDR3 residues: CASSLAGGNSNQPQHF. The CDR3 DNA reads TGTGCCAGCAGCTTGGCCGGCGGGAATAGCAATCAGCCCCAGCATTTT.

This chain uses TRBV7-2 with TRBJ2-2; D not resolved. The length of the CDR3 is 15 residues. In germline, CDR1 is SGHTA, CDR2 FQGNSA. With 5 bases removed from V and 0 bases from J, the gap between germline ends came to 10 bases. The CDR3 reads CASSLSPSNTGELFF. Written as DNA, the CDR3 is TGTGCCAGCAGCCTCTCTCCATCGAACACCGGGGAGCTGTTTTTT.

The rearrangement uses TRBV19 and TRBJ2-3; 12 bases align to TRBD2. CDR3 size: 18 residues. CDR1 is LNHDA, CDR2 SQIVND, per germline (reference sequence). The junction had 9 bases not matched to a gene; V was cut back by 3 bases and J by 2 bases. CDR3 protein: CASSIGLAGGIPTDTQYF. The CDR3 coding sequence is TGTGCCAGTAGTATCGGGCTAGCGGGGGGGATCCCCACAGATACGCAGTATTTT.

The chain has TRBV11-2 and TRBJ1-1; D is ambiguous. Trimming removed 4 bases at V and 3 bases at J, with 12 bases between. This CDR3 comprises 14 residues. CDR1 is SGHAT, CDR2 FQNNGV, per germline. CDR3 nucleotide sequence: TGTGCCAGCAGCTCCGGGCCTCGGGACACTGAAGCTTTCTTT. This gives the protein CASSSGPRDTEAFF. Drawing the rest from reference TRBV11-2 and TRBJ1-1, the complete variable domain is EAGVAQSPRYKIIEKRQSVAFWCNPISGHATLYWYQQILGQGPKLLIQFQNNGVVDDSQLPKDRFSAERLKGVDSTLKIQPAKLEDSAVYLCASSSGPRDTEAFFGQGTRLTVV.

The rearrangement uses TRBV5-1 and TRBJ2-7; D possibly corresponds to TRBD2 (5 bases). This CDR3 contains 16 residues. The V end was cut by 0 bases, the J end by 0 bases, with 13 bases between. CDR1 and CDR2 from the germline V gene are SGHRS and YFSETQ. Here the CDR3 DNA reads TGCGCCAGCAGCTTGGCCCGGGATCATAGCTCCTACGAGCAGTACTTC. Its protein is CASSLARDHSSYEQYF.

The chain uses TRBV5-4 and TRBJ2-7; 10 bases agree with TRBD1. CDR1 and CDR2 from the germline V gene are SGHNT and YYREEE (reference sequence). This CDR3 is 15 amino acids long. Unmatched junction bases numbered 4, after V lost 0 bases and J lost 4 bases. CDR3 amino acids: CASSLGGQGWYEQYF. As DNA, the CDR3 is TGTGCCAGCAGCTTGGGGGGACAGGGGTGGTACGAGCAGTACTTC.